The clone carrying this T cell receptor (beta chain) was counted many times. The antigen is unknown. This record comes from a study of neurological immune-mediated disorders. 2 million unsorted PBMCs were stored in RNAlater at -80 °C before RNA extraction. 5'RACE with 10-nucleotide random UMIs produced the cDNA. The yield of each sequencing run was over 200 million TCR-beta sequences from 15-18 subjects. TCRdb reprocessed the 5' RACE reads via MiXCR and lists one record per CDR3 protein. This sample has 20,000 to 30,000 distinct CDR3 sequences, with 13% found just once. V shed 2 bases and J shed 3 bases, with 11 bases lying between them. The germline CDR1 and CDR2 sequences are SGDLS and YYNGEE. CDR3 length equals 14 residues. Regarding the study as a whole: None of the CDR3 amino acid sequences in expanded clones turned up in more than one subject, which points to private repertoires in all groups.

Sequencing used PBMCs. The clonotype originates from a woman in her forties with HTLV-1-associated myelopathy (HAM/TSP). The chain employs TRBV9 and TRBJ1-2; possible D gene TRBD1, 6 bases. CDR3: CASSVRGADYGYTF. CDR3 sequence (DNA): TGTGCCAGCAGCGTTCGGGGGGCGGACTATGGCTACACCTTC.